The next 11 T cell receptor beta chains were all read from a single sample in a study of blood T cell repertoires in COVID-19 (dated by TCRdb to 2020 to 2022). The library was produced with the immunoSEQ multiplex PCR assay. TCRdb obtained this table from immuneACCESS and retained in-frame rearrangements with V and J assigned. These tables miss some clones; where compared with another copy, unresolved V genes account for less than half of the shortfall, and the remainder is unexplained. Within this sample are approximately 210,000 clones, with 65% to 85% of them counted one time only. The ten largest clones take up roughly 4.3% of the sample. The specimen sequenced was PBMCs or T cells enriched from blood (not recorded which). The receptors derive from a man aged 25-40 years with acute COVID-19.

The chain uses TRBV28 and TRBJ1-5; no clear D. The V end lost 7 bases, the J end lost 0 bases, and 13 bases lay between the germline ends. The germline gives CDR1 MDHEN, CDR2 SYDVKM. The length of the CDR3 is 15 residues. The CDR3 nucleotides read TGTGCCAGCATTCAACCGGGTCCTAGCAATCAGCCCCAGCATTTT. Translated: CASIQPGPSNQPQHF.

The chain joins TRBV4-1 to TRBJ1-5; maybe TRBD1 (6 bases). Germline lookup yields CDR1 MGHRA and CDR2 YSYEKL. The V end lost 4 bases, the J end lost 0 bases, and 16 bases lay between the germline ends. There are 17 residues in the CDR3. CDR3 amino acids: CASSPYVGGYSNQPQHF. The CDR3 DNA is TGCGCCAGCAGCCCATACGTAGGGGGTTATAGCAATCAGCCCCAGCATTTT.

The chain has TRBV28 and TRBJ2-7; D is ambiguous. CDR3 length: 15 amino acids. Germline values: CDR1 MDHEN, CDR2 SYDVKM. The ends were cut back, 3 bases at V and 4 bases at J, with 16 bases in the middle. CDR3 DNA sequence: TGTGCCAGCAGTTTGTCGAGGATAGACGGATACGAGCAGTACTTC. Its translation is CASSLSRIDGYEQYF.

The chain uses TRBV11-3 and TRBJ2-1; weak D call: TRBD1 (5 bases). The germline V and J ends were trimmed by 1 base and 10 bases, with 17 bases remaining between them. The CDR3 has 15 amino acids. CDR1 and CDR2 (germline): SGHNT, YENEEA. In DNA, the CDR3 is TGTGCCAGCAGCTTAGGGGGAAGGGGATGGATGGAGCAGTTCTTC. It yields the protein CASSLGGRGWMEQFF.

The chain employs TRBV19 and TRBJ1-4; TRBD1 might be the D (6 bases). V was cut by 3 bases and J by 7 bases, with 9 bases left in between. The CDR3 consists of 13 residues. Germline CDR1 LNHDA, CDR2 SQIVND (reference sequence). The CDR3 protein is CASSIQGSEKLFF. CDR3 coding DNA: TGTGCCAGTAGTATCCAGGGGAGTGAAAAACTGTTTTTT.

The chain combines TRBV10-3 with TRBJ1-4; no firm D call. The V end lost 8 bases, the J end lost 3 bases, and 10 bases lay between the germline ends. The germline CDR1 and CDR2 sequences are ENHRY and SYGVKD. The CDR3 totals 13 residues. The DNA for the CDR3 is TGTGCCATCTCACAGAACTCTAATGAAAAACTGTTTTTT. Its translation is CAISQNSNEKLFF.

V gene TRBV9 combines with J gene TRBJ2-1, with TRBD2 matching 10 bases. V shed 0 bases and J 9 bases; nucleotides not matched to a gene: 9. Germline V gives CDR1 SGDLS, CDR2 YYNGEE. The length of the CDR3 is 16 residues. The CDR3 loop reads CASSVGSSGGASEQFF. The CDR3 coding sequence is TGTGCCAGCAGCGTAGGATCCAGCGGGGGGGCTAGTGAGCAGTTCTTC.

This clone rates as medium-sized (0.01 to 0.1%). V usage is TRBV6-1 and J usage is TRBJ1-5; 7 bases map to TRBD1. Looked up from germline, CDR1 is MNHNS and CDR2 is SASEGT. Losses at the gene ends were 0 bases for V and 4 bases for J; bases not matched to a gene: 6. The CDR3 sequence is 16 residues long. The CDR3 nucleotides read TGTGCCAGCAGTGAAGCGGAGGGGGCTGGGAATCAGCCCCAGCATTTT. Amino acids: CASSEAEGAGNQPQHF.

The V and J genes are TRBV6-1 and TRBJ1-6; weak D call: TRBD1 (6 bases). CDR3 length equals 17 residues. The V gene lost 3 bases and the J gene lost 2 bases, with 14 bases spanning the gap. Per germline, CDR1 MNHNS and CDR2 SASEGT. CDR3 sequence reads: CASSENRELTYNSPLHF. The DNA of the CDR3 is TGTGCCAGCAGTGAGAACAGGGAGTTGACCTATAATTCACCCCTCCACTTT.

Notes on this clone: The same CDR3 also results from other DNA sequences found in this sample. The V gene is TRBV6-5, the J gene TRBJ1-2; 9 nucleotides align to TRBD1. Germline lookup yields CDR1 MNHEY and CDR2 SVGAGI. After removal of 9 bases from V and 4 bases from J, the junction contained 9 bases not matched to a gene. CDR3 length: 14 amino acids. The CDR3 protein is CASRTTGGGYGYTF. The CDR3 nucleotides read TGTGCCAGTAGGACCACAGGGGGCGGCTATGGCTACACCTTC.

The chain couples TRBV19 to TRBJ1-5; possible D gene TRBD1, 6 bases. CDR3 size: 18 residues. In germline, CDR1 is LNHDA, CDR2 SQIVND (reference sequence). V lost 5 bases and J 0 bases, leaving 20 bases between the germline ends. CDR3 nucleotide sequence: TGTGCCAGTAGTTTACAGCCGAAGAGACAGGCTAGCAATCAGCCCCAGCATTTT. The encoded protein is CASSLQPKRQASNQPQHF.